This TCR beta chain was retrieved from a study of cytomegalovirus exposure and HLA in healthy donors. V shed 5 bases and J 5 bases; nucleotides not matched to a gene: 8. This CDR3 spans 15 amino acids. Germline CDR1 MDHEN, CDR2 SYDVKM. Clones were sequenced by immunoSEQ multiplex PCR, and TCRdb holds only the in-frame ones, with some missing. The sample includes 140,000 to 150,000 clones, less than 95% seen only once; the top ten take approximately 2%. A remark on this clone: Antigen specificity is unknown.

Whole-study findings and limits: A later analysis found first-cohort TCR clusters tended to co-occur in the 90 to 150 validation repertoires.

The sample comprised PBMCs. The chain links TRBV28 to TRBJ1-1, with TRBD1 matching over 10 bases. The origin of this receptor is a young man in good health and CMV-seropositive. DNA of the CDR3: TGTGCCAGCAGTCCCAGACAGGGGGCTCGTACTGAAGCTTTCTTT. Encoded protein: CASSPRQGARTEAFF.